The 5 T cell receptor beta chains below were found in one sample sequenced in a study of blood T cell repertoires in COVID-19. Using immunoSEQ multiplex PCR, the repertoire was profiled, and TCRdb retains in-frame clones only, with some absent. The sample records approximately 200,000 clones, roughly 88% being singletons. Source material: peripheral blood. Receptors were obtained from a woman under 40 with acute or convalescent COVID-19.

The chain employs TRBV2 and TRBJ1-5, with 9 bases matching TRBD1. Trimming took 7 bases from V and 4 from J; bases not matched to a gene: 5. The germline CDR1 and CDR2 sequences are SNHLY and FYNNEI. The CDR3 is 14 residues long. The CDR3 spells CASKLDRGNQPQHF. CDR3 DNA: TGTGCCAGCAAACTGGACAGGGGAAATCAGCCCCAGCATTTT.

The gene calls are TRBV19 and TRBJ2-3; D is undetermined. This CDR3 is 13 amino acids long. V was clipped by 7 bases and J by 7 bases, with 15 bases between them. Germline CDR1 LNHDA, CDR2 SQIVND (reference sequence). The CDR3 spells CASKETALNTQYF. The CDR3 nucleotides are TGTGCCAGTAAGGAGACCGCCCTGAATACGCAGTATTTT. Full variable domain (missing parts from reference TRBV19 and TRBJ2-3): DGGITQSPKYLFRKEGQNVTLSCEQNLNHDAMYWYRQDPGQGLRLIYYSQIVNDFQKGDIAEGYSVSREKKESFPLTVTSAQKNPTAFYLCASKETALNTQYFGPGTRLTVL.

V usage is TRBV11-2 and J usage is TRBJ2-5; no reliable D call. V was trimmed by 2 bases and J by 3 bases, leaving 10 bases between them. The V gene's germline CDR1 is SGHAT and CDR2 FQNNGV. CDR3 size: 14 residues. The CDR3 region is CASSLRLSEETQYF. The CDR3 DNA is TGTGCCAGCAGCTTAAGGTTAAGCGAAGAGACCCAGTACTTC.

Regarding this clone: The same CDR3 can be traced to other DNA sequences in this sample. The gene calls are TRBV20-1 and TRBJ1-3; a weak D match, TRBD1 (5 bases). The CDR3 is made up of 11 amino acids. Between the trimmed V and J ends, which lost 3 bases and 8 bases, there was a span of 8 bases. Germline CDR1 reads DFQATT; CDR2 reads SNEGSKA (reference sequence). The DNA of the CDR3 is TGCAGTGCTAGCCAGGGTGACACCATATATTTT. This codes for CSASQGDTIYF.

This sequence joins TRBV10-3 and TRBJ2-1; possible D gene TRBD2, 6 bases. Trimming pared 1 base from V and 0 bases from J, leaving 13 bases between. Germline assignment: CDR1 ENHRY and CDR2 SYGVKD. The CDR3 is 17 amino acids. CDR3 loop: CAISEFSGTVSYNEQFF. The CDR3 nucleotides read TGTGCCATCAGTGAGTTTTCCGGGACTGTCTCCTACAATGAGCAGTTCTTC.